These 26 T cell receptor beta chains were all obtained from the same sample, sequenced in a study of regulatory T cells in long-lasting Graves disease. The TCR beta library used iRepertoire HTBI primers with Arm-PCR amplification of CDR3. TCRdb reprocessed the multiplex PCR reads via MiXCR and lists one record per CDR3 protein. The sample carries 350,000 to 450,000 distinct CDR3 sequences, about 15% recorded once. Time point reported: newly diagnosed GD, antithyroid drugs for less than 3 months. PBMC RNA served as the TCR library source. Another study also made use of these data, one on T cells in Graves' hyperthyroidism and ophthalmopathy.

Sequencing was performed on peripheral blood mononuclear cells (PBMCs), taken at new diagnosis, from a patient treated with antithyroid drugs. The source of these receptors is a woman aged 40 to 50 with Graves disease.

This clonotype was counted at least ten times. Since no conserved phenylalanine or tryptophan closes the CDR3, a read error is the likely cause. The DNA is omitted, as the CDR3 cannot be located on it reliably, and the CDR3 follows TCRdb's listing. V usage is TRBV2 and J usage is TRBJ2-7. With termini counted, the CDR3 has 9 amino acids. Germline loops: CDR1 SNHLY, CDR2 FYNNEI. CDR3: CASSERRQL.

In this sample, this clonotype turned up many times. The rearrangement uses TRBV7-8 and TRBJ2-3; TRBD2 is a possible D gene (6 bases). Germline-derived CDR1 and CDR2 are SGHVS and FQNEAQ. V was clipped by 2 bases and J by 3 bases, with 12 bases between them. The CDR3 sequence is 15 residues long. The CDR3 DNA reads as TGTGCCAGCAGCTTATACGGGAGTGGGACAGATACGCAGTATTTT. This translates into CASSLYGSGTDTQYF.

This clonotype was counted ten times or more. This sequence joins TRBV9 and TRBJ2-1, with D perhaps matching TRBD2 (6 bases). Germline V lookup: CDR1 SGDLS, CDR2 YYNGEE. The CDR3 contains 16 residues. Trimming removed 4 bases at V and 2 bases at J, with 16 bases between. The CDR3 region is CASSYISGGTYNEQFF. CDR3 sequence (DNA): TGTGCCAGCAGCTACATTAGCGGTGGAACCTACAATGAGCAGTTCTTC.

The chain employs TRBV7-3 and TRBJ2-2; tentative D call: TRBD2 (6 bases). V was trimmed by 11 bases and J by 2 bases, leaving 15 bases between them. The CDR3 extends over 14 amino acids. Germline loops: CDR1 SGHTA, CDR2 FQGTGA. The CDR3 nucleotides read TGTGCCCCGGGGACGGGAGTAAACACCGGGGAGCTGTTTTTT. Translating it yields CAPGTGVNTGELFF.

This clonotype was seen a few times. This may stem from a read error, because a much larger clone lies one nucleotide away. The rearrangement joins TRBV24-1 to TRBJ2-3; the D gene is possibly TRBD1 (6 bases). Germline lookup yields CDR1 KGHDR and CDR2 SFDVKD. This CDR3 has 16 amino acids. CDR3 sequence reads: CAASDTWTESTDTQYF. The CDR3 region has the DNA TGTGCCGCCAGTGATACCTGGACAGAAAGCACAGATACGCAGTATTTT.

The sample holds many counts of this clonotype. V and J are TRBV28 and TRBJ2-3; no clear D gene. The germline V gene has CDR1 MDHEN and CDR2 SYDVKM. V gave up 5 bases and J gave up 6 bases, with 9 bases separating them. The CDR3 is 12 amino acids. CDR3 protein: CASSRPADTQYF. CDR3 nucleotides: TGTGCCAGCAGTCGCCCGGCGGATACGCAGTATTTT.

In this sample, this clonotype turned up a few times. The chain is built from TRBV3-1 and TRBJ2-2, with TRBD1 matching 9 bases. CDR3 length: 17 amino acids. CDR1 and CDR2 (germline): LGHDT, YNNKEL (reference sequence). V shed 4 bases and J 7 bases; nucleotides not matched to a gene: 13. CDR3 bases: TGTGCCAGCAGCCGCGGTCTGACAGGGGGATTGAACGGGGAGCTGTTTTTT. Its translation: CASSRGLTGGLNGELFF.

This clonotype appeared many times. The chain recombines TRBV11-2 with TRBJ2-1, with 13 bases that match TRBD2. The CDR3 has 20 residues. With V trimmed by 3 bases and J by 2 bases, 13 bases remained unmatched. The germline V gene encodes CDR1 SGHAT and CDR2 FQNNGV. In DNA, the CDR3 is TGTGCCAGCAGCTTTCGGCTACCGGGACTAGCGGGAAGAGCCTACAATGAGCAGTTCTTC. The encoded protein is CASSFRLPGLAGRAYNEQFF.

The sample holds many counts of this clonotype. This chain uses TRBV7-9 with TRBJ2-1; the match to TRBD2 covers 10 bases. Trimming at V came to 5 bases and at J to 2 bases, leaving 9 bases not matched to a gene. CDR3 size: 17 residues. Germline V lookup: CDR1 SEHNR, CDR2 FQNEAQ (reference sequence). CDR3 sequence reads: CASSKRPSGSPYNEQFF. CDR3 bases: TGTGCCAGCAGCAAAAGGCCTAGCGGGAGCCCCTACAATGAGCAGTTCTTC.

The chain couples TRBV6-2 or TRBV6-3 to TRBJ2-2; TRBD1 agrees at 10 bases. The CDR3 loop spans 17 amino acids. Germline CDR1 and CDR2: MNHEY and SVGEGT. The V gene end was trimmed by 4 bases and the J gene end by 3 bases; junction bases not matched to a gene: 8. Here the CDR3 DNA reads TGTGCCAGCAGTTCAACCTCCGGGACAGGGGACACCGGGGAGCTGTTTTTT. This translates into CASSSTSGTGDTGELFF.

This clonotype was counted at least ten times. This chain links TRBV12-3 or TRBV12-4 with TRBJ2-7; no firm D call. Trimming stripped 5 bases from V and 6 bases from J, with 14 bases between. The CDR3 sequence is 13 residues long. The CDR3 region is CASSPPNWAEQYF. The CDR3 DNA follows: TGTGCCAGCAGTCCCCCCAATTGGGCCGAGCAGTACTTC.

The CDR3 protein is CSARDSRLTYEQYF. CDR3 sequence (DNA): TGCAGTGCTAGAGATTCCCGTCTTACCTACGAGCAGTACTTC. The rearrangement joins TRBV20-1 to TRBJ2-7; no definite D call. Germline V gene lookup returns CDR1 DFQATT and CDR2 SNEGSKA (reference sequence). The CDR3 totals 14 residues. Trimming took 0 bases from V and 2 from J, leaving 11 bases between them.

This clonotype has only a few counts. The chain joins TRBV2 to TRBJ2-7, with unresolved D. Trimming removed 1 base at V and 2 bases at J, with 12 bases between. Germline V CDR1 and CDR2: SNHLY, FYNNEI. The CDR3 covers 15 residues. CDR3 sequence: CASSEGGLMTYEQYF. The CDR3 nucleotides read TGTGCCAGCAGTGAAGGCGGCCTTATGACCTACGAGCAGTACTTC.

This clonotype has at least ten counts. The V call is TRBV2, the J call TRBJ2-5; D gene unclear. The CDR3 totals 13 residues. Trimming removed 4 bases from V and 1 base from J, with 7 bases in between. Germline V lookup: CDR1 SNHLY, CDR2 FYNNEI. The CDR3 loop reads CASSGAGQETQYF. Here the CDR3 DNA reads TGTGCCAGCAGTGGAGCAGGCCAAGAGACCCAGTACTTC. The entire variable domain, with the rest obtained from reference TRBV2 and TRBJ2-5, is as follows: EPEVTQTPSHQVTQMGQEVILRCVPISNHLYFYWYRQILGQKVEFLVSFYNNEISEKSEIFDDQFSVERPDGSNFTLKIRSTKLEDSAMYFCASSGAGQETQYFGPGTRLLVL.

The DNA of the CDR3 is TGTGCCAGCAGTGAAGTCGGCGGGACGGCCATGGACGGCTACACCTTC. Its translation is CASSEVGGTAMDGYTF. This chain uses TRBV2 with TRBJ1-2; perhaps TRBD1 as D (5 bases). The CDR3 has 16 amino acids. The germline V gene has CDR1 SNHLY and CDR2 FYNNEI. Trimming stripped 1 base from V and 8 bases from J, with 20 bases between.

This clonotype occurred many times. One junction end disagrees with the germline gene, perhaps due to a read error. The rearrangement links TRBV7-9 to TRBJ2-5; D is possibly TRBD2 (5 bases). CDR3 length: 16 residues. From germline, CDR1 is SEHNR and CDR2 FQNEAQ (reference sequence). CDR3 amino acids: CASSLAMRQYQETQYF. The CDR3 region has the DNA TGTGCCAGCAGCCTAGCAATGCGGCAGTACCAAGAGACCCAGTACTTC.

The sample holds many counts of this clonotype. For the CDR3, the DNA is TGTGCCAGTAGAAGTTTTTACAGGGGAGGGAGTGTGAACAATGAGCAGTTCTTC. Its protein product is CASRSFYRGGSVNNEQFF. This chain uses TRBV27 with TRBJ2-1; TRBD1 or TRBD2 may be the D gene (7 bases each). Germline assignment: CDR1 MNHEY and CDR2 SMNVEV (reference sequence). Trimming stripped 9 bases from V and 5 bases from J, with 29 bases between. The CDR3 runs 18 residues.

This clonotype was seen just once. A read error is possible here, since a much larger clone lies one base away. The rearrangement uses TRBV28 and TRBJ2-1; no reliable D call. CDR1 MDHEN and CDR2 SYDVKM come from the germline V gene. The CDR3 is made up of 14 amino acids. The CDR3: CANSTGHPYNEQFF. The CDR3 coding sequence is TGTGCCAACAGTACCGGGCATCCCTACAATGAGCAGTTCTTC.

This clonotype was detected many times. This chain's CDR3 is CASSLGGFLSYEQYF. Written as DNA, the CDR3 is TGTGCCAGCAGTTTGGGAGGATTCCTCTCCTACGAGCAGTACTTC. This chain joins TRBV28 and TRBJ2-7; TRBD2 is a possible D gene (6 bases). Between the trimmed V and J ends, which lost 3 bases and 0 bases, there was a span of 12 bases. CDR1 is MDHEN, CDR2 SYDVKM, per germline. The CDR3 extends over 15 amino acids.

A few counts support this clonotype. The V gene is TRBV18, the J gene TRBJ2-1; D might be TRBD1 or TRBD2, each matching 5 bases. The CDR3 has 15 amino acids. Germline V lookup: CDR1 KGHSH, CDR2 LQKENI. The ends were cut back, 3 bases at V and 4 bases at J, with 13 bases in the middle. The CDR3 DNA is TGTGCCAGCTCACCCCCGGGACGGCCGTACAATGAGCAGTTCTTC. It yields the protein CASSPPGRPYNEQFF.

This clonotype was found many times. The CDR3 DNA reads as TGTGCCAGCAGTTGGGGAGACAGAGCCCTCCAAGAGACCCAGTACTTC. This sequence encodes CASSWGDRALQETQYF. The chain is built from TRBV28 and TRBJ2-5, with D perhaps TRBD1 or TRBD2 (5 bases each). This CDR3 has 16 residues. Trimming stripped 4 bases from V and 1 base from J, with 16 bases between. The germline CDR1 and CDR2 sequences are MDHEN and SYDVKM.

This clonotype showed up just a few times. Lacking the conserved final phenylalanine or tryptophan, this CDR3 likely reflects a read error. The chain joins TRBV28 to TRBJ1-1; D is unclear. The germline gives CDR1 MDHEN, CDR2 SYDVKM. V lost 1 base and J 6 bases, leaving 6 bases between the germline ends. The CDR3 has 12 residues. Written as DNA, the CDR3 is TGTGCCAGCAGTTTATCCAGAGCTGAAGCTTTCTCT. It is translated as CASSLSRAEAFS.

In this sample, this clonotype turned up many times. The V and J genes are TRBV19 and TRBJ2-3; D may be TRBD2 (5 bases). V was cut by 5 bases and J by 0 bases, with 9 bases left in between. CDR3 length: 14 residues. From germline, CDR1 is LNHDA and CDR2 SQIVND (reference sequence). The CDR3 nucleotides read TGTGCCAGTAGTGGCGGGCACAGCACAGATACGCAGTATTTT. It yields the protein CASSGGHSTDTQYF.

This clonotype was detected ten times or more. V usage is TRBV12-3 or TRBV12-4 and J usage is TRBJ1-2; 7 positions match TRBD1. The trim removed 6 bases at V and 5 bases at J, leaving 3 bases unmatched. The CDR3 spans 12 residues. This chain's CDR3 is CASSRQGYGYTF. DNA for the CDR3: TGTGCCAGCAGCCGACAGGGTTATGGCTACACCTTC.

This clonotype came up once. This chain connects TRBV2 to TRBJ1-5; D ambiguous. The CDR3 has 13 amino acids. The germline CDR1 and CDR2 sequences are SNHLY and FYNNEI. The CDR3 here is CDGRLGSGQPQHF. CDR3 DNA: TGTGACGGCAGGTTGGGGTCCGGTCAGCCCCAGCATTTT.

In this sample, this clonotype turned up a few times. The chain uses TRBV13 and TRBJ2-4; TRBD2 might be the D (6 bases). This CDR3 comprises 17 residues. The germline V gene has CDR1 PRHDT and CDR2 FYEKMQ (reference sequence). Trimming removed 0 bases at V and 0 bases at J, with 12 bases between. For the CDR3, the DNA is TGTGCCAGCAGCTTAGGATCCGGCGGGGTAGCCAAAAACATTCAGTACTTC. This translates into CASSLGSGGVAKNIQYF.